The source of this T cell receptor (beta chain) is a study of blood T cell repertoires in COVID-19. On the study more broadly: Spain, Italy and the United States supplied samples that represented acute and convalescent COVID-19. PBMCs, B-cell-depleted T cells, or T cells provided the cDNA or gDNA that made up the material.

Seattle-derived patients entered the study during active infection and were followed longitudinally. Germline V gives CDR1 LNHNV, CDR2 YYDKDF (reference sequence). The CDR3 sequence is 14 residues long. Trimming shortened V by 0 bases and J by 7 bases, and 10 bases separated the two germline ends. Sequenced by immunoSEQ multiplex PCR; TCRdb stores in-frame clones only, minus some. The data hold roughly 180,000 clones, with 75% to 85% observed a single time. This sequence originates from a woman in her fifties or sixties with COVID-19, enrolled during active disease. The sample was peripheral blood. V gene TRBV15 combines with J gene TRBJ2-1; TRBD2 might be the D (5 bases). The CDR3: CATSRELRRNEQFF. CDR3 nucleotides: TGTGCCACCAGCAGAGAACTAAGGAGGAATGAGCAGTTCTTC.